This is a list of T cell receptor beta chains from one sample in a study of blood T cell repertoires in COVID-19. Libraries were prepared by immunoSEQ multiplex PCR; TCRdb keeps only in-frame clonotypes and omits some of them. The data show tens of thousands of clones, 80% to 90% seen once. Sequencing used peripheral blood. These receptors all come from a man between 65 and 80 years old with active or convalescent COVID-19. CDR3s include the opening cysteine and the closing phenylalanine or tryptophan. The order of the fields is CDR3 protein, J gene, V gene.

CASSSISYGYTF	TRBJ1-2	TRBV6-5
CASSERGLAGGPEQYF	TRBJ2-7	TRBV2
CATRGEVIYEQYF	TRBJ2-7	TRBV10-3
CASSLAGTGRYGYTF	TRBJ1-2	TRBV7-2
CASADTGLAGAEYNEQFF	TRBJ2-1	TRBV5-6
CASSQYSRQPSYEQYF	TRBJ2-7	TRBV23-1
CASSLATSGGGVTQYF	TRBJ2-5	TRBV11-2
CASSDMIGAARNTEAFF	TRBJ1-1	TRBV6-1
CASSSTGRQAFF	TRBJ1-1	TRBV18
CASSYTAGRAGGYTF	TRBJ1-2	TRBV6-6